The entry below gives a single T cell receptor beta chain sequence along with its context. Its cognate antigen has yet to be identified. No qualities accompany the bases; no much larger clone lies one base away. The germline V gene yields MNHNS for CDR1 and SASEGT for CDR2. Trimming leaves V shorter by 7 bases and J shorter by 3 bases, with the junction holding 7 bases beyond the gene matches. Reading from cysteine to phenylalanine, the CDR3 counts 14 amino acids. The sequence is cut down to CDR3 DNA, 42 bases in frame from base 1. The library relied on the immunoSEQ multiplex PCR assay. Held by TCRdb, this immuneACCESS table contains in-frame sequences only and omits some clones. Under half of the omission traces to an unresolved V gene where checked; the cause of the rest is unknown. The sample table records under 50,000 clones; 92% of these occur just once. Together, the top ten hold around 0.78% of the sample.

These data are taken from a study of T cell changes during pregnancy in multiple sclerosis (dated by TCRdb to between 2018 and 2021). Broadly, across the study: The study examined how the T cell repertoire changed over the course of pregnancy in women with multiple sclerosis.

This TCR was recovered from a female donor with multiple sclerosis, enrolled in a pregnancy study. The sample consisted of CD4+ T cells from peripheral blood mononuclear cells, taken in the third trimester of pregnancy. The V and J genes are TRBV6-1 and TRBJ2-3; 7 bases in the junction line up with TRBD2. The CDR3 protein is CASNGGRGTDTQYF. The DNA sequence reads TGTGCCAGCAATGGGGGGAGGGGTACAGATACGCAGTATTTT.